This T cell receptor beta chain was recovered during a study of CXCR3-negative and CXCR3-positive naive CD8 T cells. Sorting yielded triplicates of approximately 300,000 cells for each CD8+ T cell subset. Study observations and caveats: Naive CXCR3-negative cells resembled naive CXCR3-positive cells in TRBV-TRBJ usage; memory cells differed. Naive cells that were CXCR3-positive had more hydrophobic TRB CDR3s (compared with CXCR3-negative naive cells). Partly lower CXCR3 expression followed cryopreservation, and most assays relied on fresh PBMCs.

With regard to this clonotype: Its antigen is undetermined.

With UMI labels, 5' RACE was used to prepare the TRB cDNA libraries. TCRdb re-called the 5' RACE reads and catalogs CDR3 proteins one per entry, DNA excluded. Its table lists tens of thousands of distinct CDR3 sequences. The CDR3 is 15 residues long. The chain couples TRBV21-1 to TRBJ2-7; the D gene TCRdb calls, TRBD1, cannot be checked with no DNA. TRBV21-1 is marked as a pseudogene. Material for sequencing was naive CXCR3+ CD8+ T cells from blood. Indicated subset: CD45RO-CCR7+CD27+CD95- naive CD8+ T cells expressing CXCR3 (TNR3+). This sequence was found in a human donor in good health. Some clones in this sample may be carry-over from other donors' samples. CDR3 amino acids: CASSPTDTGSYEQYF.